The source of this T cell receptor (beta chain) is a study of technical replicates of blood from several donors. This clone was seen more than once but under ten times. Only in-frame clones appear in the TCRdb table, and some are missing; sequencing was by immunoSEQ multiplex PCR. The data hold about 62,000 clones, with 70% to 90% observed a single time. V dropped 2 bases and J dropped 12; count of bases not matched to a gene: 16. This CDR3 contains 16 residues. Germline lookup yields CDR1 SGHTA and CDR2 FQGTGA. The clonotype originates from a human donor in good health. Some clones in this sample may be carry-over from other donors' samples. Material for sequencing was PBMCs. The V call is TRBV7-3, the J call TRBJ2-1; TRBD2 matches 7 bases. DNA for the CDR3: TGTGCCAGCAGCTTACAACCAGCGGGGACCCAATCAGTGCAGTTCTTC. Its protein is CASSLQPAGTQSVQFF.